This T cell receptor beta chain is drawn from a study of blood T cell repertoires in COVID-19. The V segment lost 6 bases and the J segment 3 bases; nucleotides outside the gene matches: 6. Germline-derived CDR1 and CDR2 are MDHEN and SYDVKM. The CDR3 loop spans 15 amino acids. Produced via immunoSEQ multiplex PCR; TCRdb's table is partial and in-frame only. Of under 40,000 clones listed, almost 80% are singletons. This sequence joins TRBV28 and TRBJ1-4; 8 nucleotides match TRBD1. The specimen sequenced was peripheral blood. This clonotype originated in a woman aged 60-75 years with acute or convalescent COVID-19. The CDR3 region is CASSLGQGANEKLFF. The CDR3 DNA reads TGTGCCAGCAGCCTTGGACAGGGTGCTAATGAAAAACTGTTTTTT. Combining the CDR3 with reference TRBV28 and TRBJ1-4 gives the whole variable domain DVKVTQSSRYLVKRTGEKVFLECVQDMDHENMFWYRQDPGLGLRLIYFSYDVKMKEKGDIPEGYSVSREKKERFSLILESASTNQTSMYLCASSLGQGANEKLFFGSGTQLSVL.